The sequence of this T cell receptor beta chain was determined in a study of CD8 T cells in Susac syndrome. Random hexamers primed reverse transcription of about 0.5 to 1 ug RNA. TCRdb re-analysed the immunoSEQ multiplex PCR reads in MiXCR, keeping a single row per CDR3 protein. This table has around 200,000 distinct CDR3 sequences, 85% to 95% appearing once. The receptor was derived from a human donor with multiple sclerosis. Sequencing used CD4+ T cells from PBMCs.

The chain's CDR3 is CASSQVAGGRTDTQYF. In DNA, the CDR3 is TGCGCCAGCAGCCAGGTAGCGGGGGGGCGGACAGATACGCAGTATTTT. The chain uses TRBV4-1 and TRBJ2-3, with 11 bases lining up with TRBD2. The CDR3 loop spans 16 amino acids. Losses at the gene ends were 3 bases for V and 3 bases for J; bases not matched to a gene: 5. Looked up from germline, CDR1 is MGHRA and CDR2 is YSYEKL.